This record covers a single TCR beta chain. This clone occurred once. Its antigen is unknown. No base qualities exist here, and no much larger clone lies one base off it. For CDR1 and CDR2, the germline V gene lists MNHNS and SASEGT. V ends up 2 bases short and J 6 bases short, with an unmatched junction base count of 6. The CDR3 spans 14 residues, from the cysteine through the phenylalanine. Only the CDR3 DNA is retained, 42 bases long and in frame from the first base. This record comes from a study of PD-1 blockade in classical Hodgkin lymphoma (TCRdb year 2020). About the study as a whole: Nivolumab dosing was 3 mg/kg intravenously every 2 weeks, continuing until either disease progression or unacceptable toxicity. The study used CyTOF and TCR beta sequencing to define a peripheral blood immune signature of response to PD-1 blockade in classical Hodgkin lymphoma. Points the paper makes about the study in general: Trial patients with a complete response had baseline diversity similar to that of newly diagnosed patients, while partial responders and progressors had significantly lower diversity. Lower diversity was observed in patients in whom nivolumab was started less than 1 year after ASCT, and these patients were excluded from later analyses so that confounding by immune reconstitution would be avoided. CD4+ but not CD8+ TCR diversity rose significantly by C4D1 (p=0.0027 vs p=0.16), most apparent in complete responders (p=0.02). The study was restricted to a single clinical trial cohort, and the causes of repertoire differences, possibly disease activity or prior therapy, were left undefined. Newly diagnosed patients were reported to have lower baseline TCR diversity than healthy donors, and relapsed/refractory patients were reported to have lower baseline TCR diversity still.

Genomic DNA was isolated using the Qiagen DNeasy kit from unsorted PBMCs as well as from negatively selected CD4+ and CD8+ fractions. Amplification of TCR beta CDR3 regions was done by immunoSEQ multiplex PCR with primers that anneal to V and J segments. A synthetic immune receptor repertoire was used to minimize amplification bias, and remaining bias was computationally removed after sequencing. Per the source publication's procedure: Repertoire diversity was quantified as the Shannon entropy index using custom Python scripts. The unsorted, CD4+ and CD8+ repertoires were each analyzed separately, with the exception of combined analyses, where CD4+ and CD8+ sequences were merged in silico. A clone was considered expanded if an increase in frequency of at least 2-fold after treatment relative to C1D1 was found, and a pseudocount of 0.5 was applied to clones undetected at baseline. Clones with 0 or 1 copy at C1D1 were defined as singleton clones, while clones with 2 or more copies were defined as non-singleton clones. By matching protein sequences in sorted samples from the same patient, clones expanded in unsorted samples were annotated as CD4+, CD8+ or unknown. Diversity changes from C1D1 to C4D1 were tested in paired samples using Wilcoxon tests. What TCRdb holds here is the immuneACCESS table cut down to in-frame rearrangements. Part of the clones is not present; checked against another copy, under half of the missing clones reflect an unresolved V gene, and the others are unexplained. V and J calls and clone size are those listed in that table; D and trimming were worked out from the DNA. This sample is represented by around 23,000 clones; over 75% of them were singletons. Roughly a sixth of the sample is in the top ten clones.

The sample's time point label is to be understood as: cycle 2 day 1 (C2D1) of nivolumab. All trial patients had relapsed after autologous stem cell transplantation, with cohorts A, B and C differing in prior brentuximab vedotin exposure. The trial cohort included 56 patients with relapsed/refractory classical Hodgkin lymphoma, and each patient had a best overall response of complete response, partial response or progressive disease. Trial patients were treated with single-agent nivolumab in the multi-cohort phase II CheckMate 205 trial. An independent review committee assessed best overall response using the 2007 International Working Group response criteria. Trial PBMCs were obtained immediately prior to nivolumab initiation (C1D1) and on therapy at cycle 2 day 1 and cycle 4 day 1. Peripheral blood was collected in 8 mL Vacutainer Cell Preparation Tubes, from which PBMCs were isolated by centrifugation and then cryopreserved.

The material sequenced was peripheral blood mononuclear cells (PBMCs), taken before the second cycle of nivolumab. This TCR came from a human donor with classical Hodgkin lymphoma. The sequence is built from TRBV6-1 and TRBJ1-2, with 7 bases matching TRBD1. The CDR3 protein: CASSERQGRNGYTF. The nucleotide sequence is given as TGTGCCAGCAGTGAAAGACAGGGTCGGAATGGCTACACCTTC.